The 31 T cell receptor beta chains below were found in one sample sequenced in a study of control samples from healthy donors and cancer patients. Sequencing was performed with immunoSEQ multiplex PCR; in TCRdb, only in-frame clones are kept and a portion is missing. The sample contains tens of thousands of clones, approximately 87% of which appear only once. Material: PBMCs. The receptors stem from a woman aged 60-70 years with lung cancer.

This chain uses TRBV7-9 with TRBJ1-6; 7 bases agree with TRBD1. The CDR3 is 15 amino acids. Germline values: CDR1 SEHNR, CDR2 FQNEAQ (reference sequence). J gave up 7 bases and V 3 bases, and 6 bases lay outside the gene matches. CDR3 loop: CASSLRQGENSPLHF. CDR3 nucleotide sequence: TGTGCCAGCAGCTTGCGACAGGGTGAAAATTCACCCCTCCACTTT.

V usage is TRBV27 and J usage is TRBJ1-2, with 7 bases identical to TRBD1. Losses at the gene ends were 3 bases for V and 2 bases for J; bases not matched to a gene: 0. Germline lookup yields CDR1 MNHEY and CDR2 SMNVEV (reference sequence). This CDR3 spans 13 amino acids. The chain's CDR3 is CASSFRGNYGYTF. The CDR3 bases are TGTGCCAGCAGTTTCAGGGGGAACTATGGCTACACCTTC.

V gene TRBV6-2 or TRBV6-3 combines with J gene TRBJ2-1; 9 nucleotides align to TRBD1. Germline trimming cut 8 bases from V and 7 bases from J; bases unmatched to any gene: 12. Germline values: CDR1 MNHEY, CDR2 SVGEGT. The CDR3 is 15 residues long. CDR3: CASRLRDRVINEQFF. The CDR3 DNA follows: TGTGCCAGCCGCCTCCGGGACAGGGTTATAAATGAGCAGTTCTTC.

The chain has TRBV24-1 and TRBJ2-3; D is uncertain. CDR3 length equals 15 residues. With 0 bases removed from V and 2 bases from J, the gap between germline ends came to 8 bases. The V gene's germline CDR1 is KGHDR and CDR2 SFDVKD. CDR3 residues: CATSDLRLNTDTQYF. CDR3 nucleotide sequence: TGTGCCACCAGTGATTTGAGGCTGAACACAGATACGCAGTATTTT.

The chain carries TRBV5-1 and TRBJ1-4; D is unresolved. Germline V gives CDR1 SGHRS, CDR2 YFSETQ. Trimming stripped 0 bases from V and 8 bases from J, with 11 bases between. The CDR3 has 14 amino acids. CDR3 sequence (DNA): TGCGCCAGCAGCTTGGGGGGAATCGGAGAAAAACTGTTTTTT. As protein: CASSLGGIGEKLFF.

The gene calls are TRBV4-1 and TRBJ2-7; TRBD2 aligns across 7 bases. The CDR3 sequence is 14 residues long. Germline V CDR1 and CDR2: MGHRA, YSYEKL. The V gene end was trimmed by 4 bases and the J gene end by 6 bases; junction bases not matched to a gene: 9. CDR3 DNA sequence: TGCGCCAGCAGCCCTGGGGGAGGGAAAGGCGAGCAGTACTTC. Its translation: CASSPGGGKGEQYF.

As regards this clone: A read error may produce the germline difference seen at one junction end. The rearrangement joins TRBV2 to TRBJ2-7; 7 positions match TRBD1. Germline V lookup: CDR1 SNHLY, CDR2 FYNNEI. This CDR3 contains 14 residues. The CDR3 loop reads CASSEGALRGRRHF. DNA of the CDR3: TGTGCCAGCAGTGAAGGGGCGTTAAGGGGGCGAAGGCACTTC. The full variable domain, its missing parts supplied by reference TRBV2 and TRBJ2-7, is EPEVTQTPSHQVTQMGQEVILRCVPISNHLYFYWYRQILGQKVEFLVSFYNNEISEKSEIFDDQFSVERPDGSNFTLKIRSTKLEDSAMYFCASSEGALRGRRHFGPGTRLTVT.

V and J are TRBV7-3 and TRBJ2-1; D is ambiguous. The V gene lost 4 bases and the J gene lost 3 bases, with 13 bases spanning the gap. CDR1 and CDR2 from the germline V gene are SGHTA and FQGTGA. The CDR3 sequence is 15 residues long. CDR3 nucleotide sequence: TGTGCCAGCAGCTCCTTCCCTATAGACTACAATGAGCAGTTCTTC. Translation gives CASSSFPIDYNEQFF.

V and J are TRBV4-2 and TRBJ1-5; 8 positions match TRBD1. The trim removed 2 bases at V and 6 bases at J, leaving 3 bases unmatched. The CDR3 runs to 14 residues. Germline values: CDR1 LGHNA, CDR2 YNFKEQ. This CDR3 is CASSQQQGGQPQHF. The CDR3 DNA reads TGTGCCAGCAGCCAACAACAGGGGGGTCAGCCCCAGCATTTT.

The V gene is TRBV28, the J gene TRBJ1-2, with a weak D call TRBD1 (5 bases). The CDR3 contains 12 residues. CDR1 MDHEN and CDR2 SYDVKM come from the germline V gene. V gave up 6 bases and J gave up 4 bases, with 9 bases separating them. The CDR3 spells CASSPDSYGYTF. The CDR3 coding sequence is TGTGCCAGCAGCCCCGACAGCTATGGCTACACCTTC.

This clone was observed a few times. This specimen includes other DNA sequences encoding the same CDR3. The chain links TRBV10-3 to TRBJ1-5, with unresolved D. V shed 3 bases and J shed 4 bases, with 4 bases lying between them. Germline lookup yields CDR1 ENHRY and CDR2 SYGVKD. The CDR3 runs 12 residues. CDR3 bases: TGTGCCATCAGTGACTCAAATCAGCCCCAGCATTTT. Translated: CAISDSNQPQHF.

CDR3 sequence: CAWSADSNQPQHF. Here the CDR3 DNA reads TGTGCCTGGAGTGCGGACAGCAATCAGCCCCAGCATTTT. This chain connects TRBV30 to TRBJ1-5; no reliable D call. Deletions cut 1 base from V and 1 base from J, with 5 bases between. This CDR3 contains 13 residues. CDR1 is GTSNPN and CDR2 is SVGIG in the germline V gene (reference sequence). The full variable domain, with the rest looked up from reference TRBV30 and TRBJ1-5, is SQTIHQWPATLVQPVGSPLSLECTVEGTSNPNLYWYRQAAGRGLQLLFYSVGIGQISSEVPQNLSASRPQDRQFILSSKKLLLSDSGFYLCAWSADSNQPQHFGDGTRLSIL.

The rearrangement uses TRBV10-3 and TRBJ2-7; maybe TRBD2 (5 bases). The germline CDR1 and CDR2 sequences are ENHRY and SYGVKD. V lost 8 bases and J 2 bases, leaving 13 bases between the germline ends. This CDR3 contains 13 residues. CDR3 loop: CAIGEVGAYEQYF. CDR3 coding DNA: TGTGCCATCGGAGAAGTGGGAGCCTACGAGCAGTACTTC.

This clone appeared once. The chain couples TRBV6-5 to TRBJ2-7; D is ambiguous. CDR3 size: 14 residues. The germline V gene encodes CDR1 MNHEY and CDR2 SVGAGI. The V gene lost 0 bases and the J gene lost 5 bases, with 11 bases spanning the gap. This chain's CDR3 is CASSYSGRLNEQYF. DNA for the CDR3: TGTGCCAGCAGTTACTCGGGCCGCCTAAACGAGCAGTACTTC.

The J gene is TRBJ1-5, the V gene TRBV30; 7 bases are a match to TRBD1. The CDR3 runs 13 residues. CDR1 is GTSNPN, CDR2 SVGIG, per germline (reference sequence). The ends lost 5 bases at V and 3 bases at J; junction bases unmatched: 4. As DNA, the CDR3 is TGTGCCTGGCAGGGACAGCACAATCAGCCCCAGCATTTT. Translating gives CAWQGQHNQPQHF.

The J gene is TRBJ2-7, the V gene TRBV2; D is tentatively TRBD1 or TRBD2 (5 bases each). This CDR3 contains 14 residues. Deletions cut 7 bases from V and 3 bases from J, with 16 bases between. Germline V gene data show CDR1 as SNHLY and CDR2 as FYNNEI. CDR3 loop: CASKPGSQGYEQYF. Written as DNA, the CDR3 is TGTGCCAGCAAGCCGGGGAGCCAGGGCTACGAGCAGTACTTC.

The chain recombines TRBV4-2 with TRBJ2-1; TRBD1 agrees at 7 bases. CDR1 and CDR2 from the germline V gene are LGHNA and YNFKEQ. The CDR3 contains 16 residues. V trimming: 4 bases; J trimming: 0 bases; junction bases outside the gene matches: 6. The CDR3 region is CASSLTGTVSYNEQFF. The CDR3 nucleotides read TGTGCCAGCAGCCTGACCGGGACAGTCTCCTACAATGAGCAGTTCTTC.

In the case of this clone: Other DNA sequences in this specimen translate into the identical CDR3. The chain carries TRBV18 and TRBJ2-5, with 8 bases that match TRBD2. The CDR3 is 14 amino acids. V lost 2 bases, J lost 2 bases, and 1 base stayed unmatched. In germline, CDR1 is KGHSH, CDR2 LQKENI. Here the CDR3 DNA reads TGTGCCAGCTCACCAACTAGCGGTCAAGAGACCCAGTACTTC. Translating it yields CASSPTSGQETQYF.

The chain recombines TRBV29-1 with TRBJ2-7; TRBD1 is a possible D gene (5 bases). Trimming took 4 bases from V and 5 from J, leaving 12 bases between them. Germline lookup yields CDR1 SQVTM and CDR2 ANQGSEA. The CDR3 covers 12 residues. The CDR3 bases are TGCAGCGTTGCGGCAGGGCTACACGAGCAGTACTTC. It encodes CSVAAGLHEQYF.

This clone was seen just once. This chain's CDR3 is CASSTGTGNTGELFF. CDR3 in DNA: TGTGCCAGCAGCACCGGGACAGGGAACACCGGGGAGCTGTTTTTT. The rearrangement joins TRBV7-9 to TRBJ2-2, with 8 positions matching TRBD1. Per germline, CDR1 SEHNR and CDR2 FQNEAQ (reference sequence). The CDR3 totals 15 residues. Germline trimming cut 5 bases from V and 1 base from J; bases unmatched to any gene: 3.

This rearrangement joins TRBV30 to TRBJ2-2; D is uncertain. CDR3 length equals 15 residues. Germline lookup yields CDR1 GTSNPN and CDR2 SVGIG (reference sequence). The germline V and J ends were trimmed by 0 bases and 1 base, with 9 bases remaining between them. CDR3 in DNA: TGTGCCTGGAGTGTTGCGCAGTTGAACACCGGGGAGCTGTTTTTT. Translation gives CAWSVAQLNTGELFF. Complete variable domain (other parts from reference TRBV30 and TRBJ2-2): SQTIHQWPATLVQPVGSPLSLECTVEGTSNPNLYWYRQAAGRGLQLLFYSVGIGQISSEVPQNLSASRPQDRQFILSSKKLLLSDSGFYLCAWSVAQLNTGELFFGEGSRLTVL.

This clone showed up just a few times. Other DNA sequences in this sample translate to the same CDR3. V and J are TRBV15 and TRBJ2-5, with D unresolved. The CDR3 totals 14 residues. V lost 3 bases and J lost 2, with 10 bases in between. Germline assignment: CDR1 LNHNV and CDR2 YYDKDF (reference sequence). Written as DNA, the CDR3 is TGTGCCACCAGCAGGGGCCAAGAGCAAGAGACCCAGTACTTC. This translates into CATSRGQEQETQYF.

This rearrangement joins TRBV5-1 to TRBJ1-1; no clear D. This CDR3 contains 15 residues. Germline assignment: CDR1 SGHRS and CDR2 YFSETQ. Trimming shortened V by 4 bases and J by 0 bases, and 13 bases separated the two germline ends. Written as DNA, the CDR3 is TGCGCCAGCAGCCATATGTCCCGGGTGAACACTGAAGCTTTCTTT. This encodes CASSHMSRVNTEAFF.

The rearrangement links TRBV7-3 to TRBJ1-2; D is undetermined. Trimming removed 1 base at V and 7 bases at J, with 10 bases between. Germline V gives CDR1 SGHTA, CDR2 FQGTGA. The CDR3 contains 13 residues. CDR3 in DNA: TGTGCCAGCAGCTTAATGCCCAACACTGGCTACACCTTC. Protein product: CASSLMPNTGYTF.

The chain couples TRBV4-1 to TRBJ2-1; TRBD2 matches 7 bases. The CDR3 consists of 18 residues. With 0 bases clipped from V and 3 bases from J, the junction kept 11 bases outside the gene matches. Germline lookup yields CDR1 MGHRA and CDR2 YSYEKL. The CDR3 DNA reads TGCGCCAGCAGCCAAGATAGGGGCGGGGGACTCCTCTACAATGAGCAGTTCTTC. This codes for CASSQDRGGGLLYNEQFF.

This clone appeared a few times. The CDR3 loop reads CASSYTSGTYNEQFF. The CDR3 DNA sequence: TGTGCCAGCAGCTACACTAGCGGAACCTACAATGAGCAGTTCTTC. This chain links TRBV7-2 with TRBJ2-1; 8 bases are a match to TRBD2. The germline V gene has CDR1 SGHTA and CDR2 FQGNSA. This CDR3 comprises 15 residues. Trimming cost V 4 bases and J 2 bases; bases outside gene matches: 4.

As DNA, the CDR3 is TGTGCCAGCAGCCAAAGAACCCTGCGAGGGGACGCCGGGGAGCTGTTTTTT. Protein: CASSQRTLRGDAGELFF. V and J are TRBV4-2 and TRBJ2-2; D possibly matches TRBD1 or TRBD2 (5 bases each). V lost 2 bases to trimming and J lost 6 bases, with 19 bases between them. Germline CDR1 and CDR2: LGHNA and YNFKEQ. This CDR3 spans 17 amino acids.

The chain recombines TRBV19 with TRBJ2-5, with 11 nucleotides matching TRBD2. Trimming cost V 1 base and J 5 bases; bases outside gene matches: 3. The CDR3 is 15 residues long. The germline CDR1 and CDR2 sequences are LNHDA and SQIVND (reference sequence). The CDR3 region is CASSIVAGGPETQYF. The CDR3 coding sequence is TGTGCCAGTAGTATAGTAGCGGGGGGGCCGGAGACCCAGTACTTC.

The chain carries TRBV9 and TRBJ1-2; no clear D gene. Trimming left V 6 bases short and J 7 bases short, with 19 bases between. There are 14 residues in the CDR3. CDR1 is SGDLS, CDR2 YYNGEE, per germline. In DNA, the CDR3 is TGTGCCAGCAACTCTCATCCCCCTGTTGGTGGCTACACCTTC. Translation: CASNSHPPVGGYTF.

This chain links TRBV5-5 with TRBJ2-1; a weak D match, TRBD1 (6 bases). The CDR3 contains 15 residues. Germline V CDR1 and CDR2: SGHKS, YYEKEE (reference sequence). With 4 bases removed from V and 0 bases from J, the gap between germline ends came to 11 bases. CDR3 amino acids: CASSDQGNSYNEQFF. CDR3 coding DNA: TGTGCCAGCAGCGATCAGGGGAACTCCTACAATGAGCAGTTCTTC.

This chain links TRBV30 with TRBJ2-7, with D tentatively TRBD2 (6 bases). Trimming left V 3 bases short and J 7 bases short, with 22 bases between. Germline V gives CDR1 GTSNPN, CDR2 SVGIG (reference sequence). The CDR3 spans 15 residues. CDR3 nucleotides: TGTGCCTGGAGAGCCTGGGAGGTGACCGGGGGTGAGCAGTACTTC. Translating gives CAWRAWEVTGGEQYF.